This T cell receptor beta chain was recovered during a study of blood T cells in healthy people across ages. Overall study context: About one barcoded beta molecule per two T cells was the capture yield of template switching. Study outcomes and limitations: The study found more naive CD4+ cells and higher diversity in long-lived than aged donors.

Primers used in a second PCR of about 7 to 11 cycles were a sample-barcoded 5' primer and a J-beta primer mix. Tags on each cDNA molecule came from a template-switch adaptor with 12 random nucleotides. TCRdb reanalysed the 5' RACE reads using MiXCR and keeps one entry per CDR3 protein. The sample has 1.5 million to 2 million distinct CDR3 sequences, roughly 49% seen once. This clonotype has just a few counts. Its cognate antigen is unknown. The ends lost 1 base at V and 8 bases at J; junction bases unmatched: 13. The CDR3 is 17 residues long. Per the germline V gene, CDR1 is SGHRS and CDR2 is YFSETQ. The sequence was obtained from a woman between 40 and 50 years old in good health. This sequence joins TRBV5-1 and TRBJ2-1, with 9 bases fitting TRBD1. Sequencing used blood. CDR3 region: CASSLWDGDRASDEQFF. In nucleotides, the CDR3 is TGCGCCAGCAGCTTGTGGGATGGGGACAGGGCTAGCGATGAGCAGTTCTTC.